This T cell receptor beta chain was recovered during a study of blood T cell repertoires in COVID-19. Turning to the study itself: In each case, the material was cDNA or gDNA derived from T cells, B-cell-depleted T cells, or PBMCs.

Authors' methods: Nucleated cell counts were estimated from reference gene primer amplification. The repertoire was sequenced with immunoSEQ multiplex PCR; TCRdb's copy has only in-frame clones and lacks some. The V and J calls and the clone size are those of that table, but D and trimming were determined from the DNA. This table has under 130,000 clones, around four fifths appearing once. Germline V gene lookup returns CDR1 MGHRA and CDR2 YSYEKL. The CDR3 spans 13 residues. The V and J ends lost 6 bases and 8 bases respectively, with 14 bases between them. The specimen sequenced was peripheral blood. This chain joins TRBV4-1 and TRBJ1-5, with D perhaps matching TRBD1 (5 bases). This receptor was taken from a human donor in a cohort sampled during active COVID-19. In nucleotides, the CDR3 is TGCGCCAGCAGTCCGGGGGATAGGGAGCCCCAGCATTTT. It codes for CASSPGDREPQHF.